The 18 T cell receptor beta chains below were found in one sample sequenced in a study of shared T cell receptors in the human thymus. Measured with immunoSEQ multiplex PCR; TCRdb has only the in-frame clones, and not every one. This sample has under 700,000 clones, with around three quarters found just once. Another study also made use of these data, one on human thymus T cells.

The sample was thymocytes. Receptors were obtained from a boy under three years old with a congenital heart defect.

The chain links TRBV28 to TRBJ2-1; 13 bases are shared with TRBD2. V lost 5 bases and J lost 4; bases outside the gene matches: 14. This CDR3 is built from 19 residues. Germline V gene data show CDR1 as MDHEN and CDR2 as SYDVKM. Here the CDR3 reads CASSPHYEILAGGYNEQFF. CDR3 nucleotides: TGTGCCAGCAGTCCCCACTACGAGATACTAGCGGGAGGGTACAATGAGCAGTTCTTC.

This clone came up once. This chain joins TRBV4-3 and TRBJ2-7, with 10 bases fitting TRBD2. CDR1 and CDR2 (germline): LGHNA, YSLEER. The CDR3 covers 14 residues. V lost 0 bases to trimming and J lost 13 bases; unmatched junction nucleotides: 9. DNA for the CDR3: TGCGCCAGCAGCCAAGATGGGCTAGCGGGAGTTTATTACTTC. As protein: CASSQDGLAGVYYF.

This clone has more than one count but fewer than ten. This chain uses TRBV15 with TRBJ2-5; TRBD1 matches 8 bases. CDR1 and CDR2 from the germline V gene are LNHNV and YYDKDF (reference sequence). The CDR3 consists of 15 residues. V trimming: 1 base; J trimming: 5 bases; junction bases outside the gene matches: 6. This CDR3 is CATSRVDRVRETQYF. The CDR3 DNA sequence: TGTGCCACCAGCAGAGTGGACAGGGTAAGGGAGACCCAGTACTTC.

This chain links TRBV10-1 with TRBJ2-7; D not certain. The V gene lost 6 bases and the J gene lost 2 bases, with 5 bases spanning the gap. CDR1 and CDR2 (germline): WNHNN, SYGVQD (reference sequence). CDR3 length: 11 amino acids. CDR3 DNA: TGCGCCAGCAGGGCAACCTACGAGCAGTACTTC. Its translation is CASRATYEQYF.

V gene TRBV5-6 combines with J gene TRBJ2-5; D uncertain. The V end was cut by 2 bases, the J end by 5 bases, with 13 bases between. Germline V gene lookup returns CDR1 SGHDT and CDR2 YYEEEE. The CDR3 extends over 14 amino acids. CDR3 DNA: TGTGCCAGCAGCTTAGCCCGCCCGGAGGAGACCCAGTACTTC. It translates to CASSLARPEETQYF.

The chain combines TRBV6-1 with TRBJ2-3, with D perhaps matching TRBD2 (6 bases). The germline CDR1 and CDR2 sequences are MNHNS and SASEGT. The CDR3 loop spans 14 amino acids. The germline V and J ends were trimmed by 11 bases and 2 bases, with 17 bases remaining between them. The CDR3 DNA sequence: TGTGCCTGCCAGCGCGGGGTCGTCACAGATACGCAGTATTTT. It specifies CACQRGVVTDTQYF.

The rearrangement joins TRBV28 to TRBJ1-5; 7 bases are a match to TRBD1. CDR3 length: 17 residues. Germline values: CDR1 MDHEN, CDR2 SYDVKM. J gave up 8 bases and V 4 bases, and 17 bases lay outside the gene matches. The CDR3 bases are TGTGCCAGCAGTTATGCCTTCTCGGGACAGAATAATGAGCCCCAGCATTTT. Encoded protein: CASSYAFSGQNNEPQHF.

This chain uses TRBV15 with TRBJ2-7, with a weak D call TRBD1 (5 bases). The ends were cut back, 3 bases at V and 3 bases at J, with 18 bases in the middle. Germline V gene data show CDR1 as LNHNV and CDR2 as YYDKDF (reference sequence). CDR3 size: 16 residues. CDR3 residues: CATSSAGSQGYYEQYF. For the CDR3, the DNA is TGTGCCACCAGCAGTGCAGGATCGCAGGGTTACTACGAGCAGTACTTC.

The chain employs TRBV9 and TRBJ2-2, with 8 nucleotides matching TRBD2. Trimming at V came to 3 bases and at J to 3 bases, leaving 7 bases not matched to a gene. CDR3 length: 16 amino acids. Germline values: CDR1 SGDLS, CDR2 YYNGEE. CDR3 in DNA: TGTGCCAGCAGCGCCCAAGCGGGAGAATACACCGGGGAGCTGTTTTTT. This encodes CASSAQAGEYTGELFF.

The chain uses TRBV28 and TRBJ2-1; D may be TRBD2 (5 bases). The V gene lost 0 bases and the J gene lost 0 bases, with 6 bases spanning the gap. CDR1 and CDR2 from the germline V gene are MDHEN and SYDVKM. The CDR3 runs to 15 residues. The CDR3 nucleotides are TGTGCCAGCAGTTTATGGGGGAGCTCCTACAATGAGCAGTTCTTC. It yields the protein CASSLWGSSYNEQFF.

This chain uses TRBV13 with TRBJ1-3, with TRBD1 identical over 10 bases. Germline values: CDR1 PRHDT, CDR2 FYEKMQ (reference sequence). The CDR3 totals 13 residues. V shed 10 bases, J shed 8 bases, and the junction held 8 bases outside the gene matches. CDR3 nucleotides: TGTGCCACCCGGGACAGGGGAAGGGACACCATATATTTT. This gives the protein CATRDRGRDTIYF.

This clone showed up just once. The chain couples TRBV29-1 to TRBJ2-7; D is uncertain. Trimming removed 6 bases from V and 0 bases from J, with 9 bases in between. The CDR3 spans 12 residues. CDR1 and CDR2 (germline): SQVTM, ANQGSEA. Here the CDR3 reads CSVNTRSYEQYF. The CDR3 nucleotides read TGCAGCGTCAATACTCGCTCCTACGAGCAGTACTTC.

The V call is TRBV11-2, the J call TRBJ2-7; TRBD2 is a possible D gene (6 bases). This CDR3 is 14 amino acids long. Germline loops: CDR1 SGHAT, CDR2 FQNNGV. V was shortened by 5 bases and J by 3 bases, with 14 bases between the two germline ends. As DNA, the CDR3 is TGTGCCAGCAGCCTGCGGGGTGACGACTACGAGCAGTACTTC. Its protein product is CASSLRGDDYEQYF.

This chain joins TRBV4-2 and TRBJ1-2, with TRBD1 identical over 8 bases. From germline, CDR1 is LGHNA and CDR2 YNFKEQ. After removal of 0 bases from V and 2 bases from J, the junction contained 11 bases not matched to a gene. The CDR3 totals 18 residues. The CDR3 loop is CASSQDWRWDRPNYGYTF. The CDR3 DNA follows: TGTGCCAGCAGCCAAGATTGGCGGTGGGACAGGCCAAACTATGGCTACACCTTC.

V is TRBV6-5 and J is TRBJ2-3; 12 positions agree with TRBD2. The CDR3 extends over 15 amino acids. Germline V gene lookup returns CDR1 MNHEY and CDR2 SVGAGI. V gave up 7 bases and J gave up 9 bases; unmatched junction bases: 11. The DNA of the CDR3 is TGTGCCAGCAATAACGAGCTAGCGGGAGGGGGGACGCAGTATTTT. Translation gives CASNNELAGGGTQYF.

The gene calls are TRBV19 and TRBJ2-3, with 10 positions matching TRBD2. Unmatched junction bases numbered 7, after V lost 4 bases and J lost 3 bases. CDR1 and CDR2 from the germline V gene are LNHDA and SQIVND (reference sequence). This CDR3 spans 16 amino acids. The CDR3 region is CASSNRLAGKTDTQYF. CDR3 DNA sequence: TGTGCCAGTAGTAACCGACTAGCGGGTAAAACAGATACGCAGTATTTT.

The V and J genes are TRBV14 and TRBJ1-3; D gene ambiguous. Germline CDR1 reads SGHDN; CDR2 reads FVKESK. CDR3 length: 17 residues. V was cut by 1 base and J by 1 base, with 14 bases left in between. CDR3 bases: TGTGCCAGCAGCCAAGGCTGGGATCCGGGGTCTGGAAACACCATATATTTT. It encodes CASSQGWDPGSGNTIYF.

This rearrangement joins TRBV5-1 to TRBJ2-3; the D gene is possibly TRBD2 (7 bases). Germline V lookup: CDR1 SGHRS, CDR2 YFSETQ. The CDR3 spans 14 residues. V lost 4 bases and J lost 5, with 14 bases in between. The CDR3 DNA is TGCGCCAGCAGCCCGGCGGGGGCGGGAGATACGCAGTATTTT. Translation: CASSPAGAGDTQYF.